The clone carrying this T cell receptor beta chain has just one count. Its antigen is currently unknown. The record originates from a study of post-analysis software for immune sequencing data. Study at large: The study covered relapsing-remitting, secondary progressive and progressive-relapsing courses of multiple sclerosis. Whole-study findings and limits: Included in a set of several TRBV segments more frequent in patients than controls were TRBV5-6, TRBV5-1 and TRBV20-1. F measure grouped same-batch samples tightly together. Controls' normalized Chao1 diversity significantly exceeded that of multiple sclerosis patients.

The V gene end was trimmed by 6 bases and the J gene end by 1 base; junction bases not matched to a gene: 8. Germline lookup yields CDR1 DFQATT and CDR2 SNEGSKA (reference sequence). CDR3 length equals 14 residues. Carried by the TCR beta cDNA libraries were unique molecular identifiers. TCRdb analysed the PCR reads with MiXCR anew, one entry per CDR3 protein. Here the sample spans roughly 800,000 distinct CDR3 sequences, approximately 30% being singletons. Sequences were obtained from blood. The V call is TRBV20-1, the J call TRBJ2-7; 8 bases agree with TRBD2. The receptor comes from a girl aged 10 to 17 with multiple sclerosis. The CDR3 coding sequence is TGCAGTGCCATAAACCTAGCGGGTTCCTACGAGCAGTACTTC. This encodes CSAINLAGSYEQYF.